The clone carrying this TCR beta chain was seen more than once but under ten times. A second PCR of roughly 6 to 12 cycles used a sample-barcoded 5' primer and a J-beta primer mix. Every single cDNA molecule received a tag from a template-switch adaptor with 12 random nucleotides. In TCRdb, the 5' RACE reads were re-called with MiXCR into one record per CDR3 protein. The sample lists over a million distinct CDR3 sequences; approximately 42% were seen once. The data were obtained in a study of blood T cells in healthy people across ages. The CDR3 length is 14 residues. CDR1 and CDR2 from the germline V gene are LGHNA and YSLEER. Trimming removed 1 base at V and 3 bases at J, with 10 bases between.

The chain joins TRBV4-3 to TRBJ2-7, with D hard to call. This clonotype was obtained from a woman between 18 and 29 years old in good health. Sequenced material: blood. The CDR3 sequence: CASSQAAGDYEQYF. The CDR3 nucleotides read TGCGCCAGCAGCCAAGCGGCCGGAGACTACGAGCAGTACTTC.